These 7 T cell receptor beta chains originate from one sample sequenced in a study of blood T cells in healthy people across ages. Primed by a sample-barcoded 5' primer and a J-beta primer mix, a second PCR proceeded for 7 to 11 cycles. TCRdb independently ran MiXCR on the 5' RACE reads; one entry per CDR3 protein. The sample comprises about 640,000 distinct CDR3 sequences, 58% of which are singletons, and over 30% rests with the top ten. Source material: blood. Receptors originate from a man aged 60-69 years in good health.

The V and J genes are TRBV24-1 and TRBJ2-1, with D possibly being TRBD2 (5 bases). The CDR3 spans 13 residues. Germline CDR1 KGHDR, CDR2 SFDVKD. V was pared by 6 bases and J by 8 bases, with 13 bases between. CDR3 loop: CATSRVGVDEQFF. CDR3 DNA: TGTGCCACCAGTCGCGTGGGAGTCGATGAGCAGTTCTTC.

The rearrangement joins TRBV5-1 to TRBJ2-4; 8 bases agree with TRBD2. With the DNA end fitting TRBJ2-7 better, the J assignment may be wrong. Per the germline V gene, CDR1 is SGHRS and CDR2 is YFSETQ. This CDR3 is 16 amino acids long. This CDR3 is CASSLAAGGGVYEQYF. CDR3 nucleotides: TGCGCCAGCAGCTTGGCCGCGGGGGGAGGCGTATACGAGCAGTACTTC.

The gene calls are TRBV7-9 and TRBJ2-5; D is unclear. The CDR3 contains 15 residues. Germline loops: CDR1 SEHNR, CDR2 FQNEAQ (reference sequence). The V end was cut by 3 bases, the J end by 1 base, with 12 bases between. CDR3 region: CASSFRLGTQETQYF. The DNA of the CDR3 is TGTGCCAGCAGCTTTAGATTGGGAACCCAAGAGACCCAGTACTTC.

This chain joins TRBV20-1 and TRBJ2-5; 8 nucleotides align to TRBD2. CDR3 size: 12 residues. V dropped 3 bases and J dropped 4; count of bases not matched to a gene: 1. Germline-derived CDR1 and CDR2 are DFQATT and SNEGSKA (reference sequence). CDR3 protein: CSASGLAETQYF. In DNA, the CDR3 is TGCAGTGCTAGCGGACTAGCAGAGACCCAGTACTTC.

The chain has TRBV27 and TRBJ2-5; 10 positions agree with TRBD1. V gave up 6 bases and J gave up 6 bases; unmatched junction bases: 10. Germline V CDR1 and CDR2: MNHEY, SMNVEV (reference sequence). The CDR3 extends over 15 amino acids. The CDR3 here is CASRKSGTGEQTQYF. Here the CDR3 DNA reads TGTGCCAGCAGGAAAAGTGGGACAGGGGAGCAGACCCAGTACTTC.

The chain is built from TRBV11-2 and TRBJ2-1; D possibly corresponds to TRBD2 (5 bases). The CDR3 runs to 15 residues. Germline CDR1 reads SGHAT; CDR2 reads FQNNGV. V gave up 5 bases and J gave up 3 bases, with 14 bases separating them. In DNA, the CDR3 is TGTGCCAGCAGCGTAGCGCTGGCAGACTACAATGAGCAGTTCTTC. Translating gives CASSVALADYNEQFF.

J is TRBJ2-7 and V is TRBV11-2; possibly TRBD2 for D (5 bases). The CDR3 is made up of 14 amino acids. Germline lookup yields CDR1 SGHAT and CDR2 FQNNGV. V gave up 5 bases and J gave up 3 bases, with 14 bases separating them. CDR3 in DNA: TGTGCCAGCAGCGAAGCGGTCAGAGACTACGAGCAGTACTTC. Residues: CASSEAVRDYEQYF.